The 29 T cell receptor beta chains below all came from one sample that was sequenced in a study of blood T cells in healthy people across ages. Using a J-beta primer mix together with a sample-barcoded 5' primer, a second PCR was run for about 7 to 12 cycles. TCRdb used MiXCR to reprocess the 5' RACE reads, holding one entry per CDR3 protein. The sample shows 380,000 or so distinct CDR3 sequences, 45% to 65% of them seen only once. Sequencing was carried out using blood. The receptors shown here come from a man in his sixties in good health.

V usage is TRBV7-8 and J usage is TRBJ2-7; TRBD1 matches at 7 bases. With V trimmed by 1 base and J by 3 bases, 9 bases remained unmatched. Germline V gives CDR1 SGHVS, CDR2 FQNEAQ. The CDR3 totals 16 residues. CDR3 in DNA: TGTGCCAGCAGCTTAGTGTCACAGGGGTTCCTCTACGAGCAGTACTTC. Translated: CASSLVSQGFLYEQYF.

The table lists this clonotype with a few counts. The chain joins TRBV24-1 to TRBJ2-1; perhaps TRBD2 as D (5 bases). Per germline, CDR1 KGHDR and CDR2 SFDVKD. The CDR3 spans 15 residues. V was pared by 2 bases and J by 2 bases, with 9 bases between. Here the CDR3 reads CATSDSGVAYNEQFF. The CDR3 DNA reads TGTGCCACCAGTGATTCCGGGGTAGCCTACAATGAGCAGTTCTTC.

The genes are TRBV7-2 and TRBJ1-2, with 7 bases matching TRBD1. Unmatched junction bases numbered 7, after V lost 5 bases and J lost 7 bases. CDR1 is SGHTA and CDR2 is FQGNSA in the germline V gene. The CDR3 sequence is 13 residues long. The CDR3 DNA is TGTGCCAGCAGCCAGCCAGGGGGACCTGGCTACACCTTC. This gives the protein CASSQPGGPGYTF.

V gene TRBV28 combines with J gene TRBJ2-4; 7 bases are shared with TRBD1. The V segment lost 5 bases and the J segment 6 bases; nucleotides outside the gene matches: 4. The CDR3 has 13 residues. Germline CDR1 MDHEN, CDR2 SYDVKM. This chain's CDR3 is CASSLRQGNIQYF. CDR3 DNA sequence: TGTGCCAGCAGTCTCAGACAGGGAAACATTCAGTACTTC.

This clonotype came up once. The chain links TRBV11-2 to TRBJ1-2; weak D call: TRBD1 (5 bases). V was cut by 0 bases and J by 4 bases, with 12 bases left in between. The CDR3 sequence is 15 residues long. Germline V gene data show CDR1 as SGHAT and CDR2 as FQNNGV. CDR3 amino acids: CASSLDRAPFYGYTF. CDR3 bases: TGTGCCAGCAGCTTAGACAGGGCTCCATTCTATGGCTACACCTTC.

The V and J genes are TRBV11-2 and TRBJ2-7; the match to TRBD2 covers 9 bases. The CDR3 contains 16 residues. Germline V lookup: CDR1 SGHAT, CDR2 FQNNGV. J lost 3 bases, V lost 1 base, and 7 bases had no gene match. The CDR3 is CASSLAASGAFYEQYF. The CDR3 bases are TGTGCCAGCAGCTTAGCGGCTAGCGGGGCTTTCTACGAGCAGTACTTC.

The V gene is TRBV7-2, the J gene TRBJ1-1; a possible D gene is TRBD1 (6 bases). Germline-derived CDR1 and CDR2 are SGHTA and FQGNSA. Trimming pared 1 base from V and 0 bases from J, leaving 15 bases between. There are 17 residues in the CDR3. Here the CDR3 DNA reads TGTGCCAGCAGCTTAGTAGGGGGTAGGGGAATGAACACTGAAGCTTTCTTT. Translation gives CASSLVGGRGMNTEAFF. Using reference TRBV7-2 and TRBJ1-1 for the parts outside the CDR3, the full variable domain is GAGVSQSPSNKVTEKGKDVELRCDPISGHTALYWYRQSLGQGLEFLIYFQGNSAPDKSGLPSDRFSAERTGGSVSTLTIQRTQQEDSAVYLCASSLVGGRGMNTEAFFGQGTRLTVV.

The chain joins TRBV29-1 to TRBJ1-1; D perhaps matches TRBD1 (5 bases). CDR3 size: 16 residues. The V end was cut by 1 base, the J end by 5 bases, with 20 bases between. Germline V gives CDR1 SQVTM, CDR2 ANQGSEA. The DNA of the CDR3 is TGCAGCGTTGAAGCCGAGGGGAGGGAGGTACGGACTGAAGCTTTCTTT. Translation gives CSVEAEGREVRTEAFF. Looking up the rest from reference TRBV29-1 and TRBJ1-1 gives the full variable domain: SAVISQKPSRDICQRGTSLTIQCQVDSQVTMMFWYRQQPGQSLTLIATANQGSEATYESGFVIDKFPISRPNLTFSTLTVSNMSPEDSSIYLCSVEAEGREVRTEAFFGQGTRLTVV.

The gene calls are TRBV2 and TRBJ1-6; D is uncertain. Per germline, CDR1 SNHLY and CDR2 FYNNEI. Deletions cut 9 bases from V and 14 bases from J, with 20 bases between. This CDR3 comprises 13 residues. CDR3 sequence reads: CASVTIKTDALHF. CDR3 DNA sequence: TGTGCCAGTGTTACCATCAAGACGGACGCCCTCCACTTT.

This clonotype was picked up a small number of times. V and J are TRBV9 and TRBJ2-6; no definite D call. The CDR3 spans 17 residues. The germline CDR1 and CDR2 sequences are SGDLS and YYNGEE. V was clipped by 0 bases and J by 0 bases, with 10 bases between them. Here the CDR3 reads CASSVVGRASGANVLTF. As DNA, the CDR3 is TGTGCCAGCAGCGTAGTCGGACGGGCCTCTGGGGCCAACGTCCTGACTTTC.

In this sample, this clonotype turned up a few times. The V and J genes are TRBV11-1 and TRBJ2-1; a weak D match, TRBD2 (5 bases). From germline, CDR1 is SGHAT and CDR2 FQDESV (reference sequence). Trimming took 5 bases from V and 4 from J, leaving 9 bases between them. The CDR3 consists of 13 residues. CDR3 sequence: CASSKGGYNEQFF. The CDR3, as DNA: TGTGCCAGCAGCAAGGGCGGGTACAATGAGCAGTTCTTC.

The V call is TRBV5-1, the J call TRBJ1-2; D ambiguous. Germline V CDR1 and CDR2: SGHRS, YFSETQ. CDR3 size: 14 residues. Deletions cut 0 bases from V and 2 bases from J, with 8 bases between. This CDR3 reads CASSLEGINYGYTF. Here the CDR3 DNA reads TGCGCCAGCAGCTTGGAGGGCATCAACTATGGCTACACCTTC.

The V gene is TRBV27, the J gene TRBJ1-5; weak D call: TRBD1 (6 bases). The germline CDR1 and CDR2 sequences are MNHEY and SMNVEV (reference sequence). Trimming took off 4 bases at V and 2 bases at J, with 6 bases between the two ends. The CDR3 consists of 13 residues. For the CDR3, the DNA is TGTGCCAGCAGTTGGACAGGCAATCAGCCCCAGCATTTT. As protein: CASSWTGNQPQHF.

This clonotype was seen a handful of times. The chain is built from TRBV27 and TRBJ2-3, with no clear D. This CDR3 is built from 15 residues. Trimming removed 2 bases from V and 2 bases from J, with 11 bases in between. Germline V gene lookup returns CDR1 MNHEY and CDR2 SMNVEV (reference sequence). DNA of the CDR3: TGTGCCAGCAGTTTAAGGACCCAGATCACAGATACGCAGTATTTT. The encoded protein is CASSLRTQITDTQYF.

This clonotype was seen a single time. The chain uses TRBV18 and TRBJ2-3, with D perhaps TRBD2 (5 bases). The CDR3 covers 13 residues. Germline V gene data show CDR1 as KGHSH and CDR2 as LQKENI. Trimming removed 3 bases at V and 8 bases at J, with 12 bases between. CDR3 nucleotides: TGTGCCAGCTCACCTCGGACTCCTACTACGCAGTATTTT. Translated, it gives CASSPRTPTTQYF.

The table lists this clonotype with a count of one. CDR3 sequence (DNA): TGCGCCAGCAGCCCTAGCGGGGGGGTCAACAATGAGCAGTTCTTC. The encoded protein is CASSPSGGVNNEQFF. V is TRBV4-1 and J is TRBJ2-1, with TRBD2 identical over 12 bases. V shed 4 bases, J shed 5 bases, and the junction held 3 bases outside the gene matches. The CDR3 covers 15 residues. CDR1 and CDR2 (germline): MGHRA, YSYEKL.

V is TRBV12-3 or TRBV12-4 and J is TRBJ2-4; 8 bases align to TRBD2. The junction had 6 bases not matched to a gene; V was cut back by 8 bases and J by 6 bases. The CDR3 consists of 13 residues. The chain's CDR3 is CASGSLAGNIQYF. The CDR3, as DNA: TGTGCCAGCGGTTCGCTAGCGGGAAACATTCAGTACTTC.

V is TRBV6-5 and J is TRBJ2-7, with D tentatively TRBD1 (5 bases). V was clipped by 2 bases and J by 6 bases, with 14 bases between them. Germline CDR1 reads MNHEY; CDR2 reads SVGAGI. This CDR3 has 14 residues. CDR3 nucleotide sequence: TGTGCCAGCAGTTACAGCACAGGAACTTCCGAGCAGTACTTC. It yields the protein CASSYSTGTSEQYF.

This clonotype was seen once. The chain carries TRBV7-2 and TRBJ1-6, with 7 positions matching TRBD1. J gave up 11 bases and V 0 bases, and 7 bases lay outside the gene matches. The CDR3 is 15 residues long. Germline values: CDR1 SGHTA, CDR2 FQGNSA. CDR3 DNA sequence: TGTGCCAGCAGCTTAGCGGCGAGGGGGCTAGCACCCCTCCACTTT. It specifies CASSLAARGLAPLHF.

The CDR3 protein is CSASGRAVYEQYF. Here the CDR3 DNA reads TGCAGTGCTAGCGGGAGGGCGGTTTACGAGCAGTACTTC. The chain carries TRBV20-1 and TRBJ2-7, with TRBD2 identical over 8 bases. Germline V gives CDR1 DFQATT, CDR2 SNEGSKA (reference sequence). With 3 bases clipped from V and 4 bases from J, the junction kept 5 bases outside the gene matches. This CDR3 has 13 amino acids.

The table lists this clonotype with a count of one. The V gene is TRBV7-2, the J gene TRBJ1-1; the D gene is possibly TRBD1 (6 bases). CDR1 and CDR2 from the germline V gene are SGHTA and FQGNSA. The CDR3 has 14 residues. V was clipped by 5 bases and J by 5 bases, with 15 bases between them. CDR3 loop: CASSPQARGTEAFF. In DNA, the CDR3 is TGTGCCAGCAGCCCCCAAGCCAGGGGAACTGAAGCTTTCTTT.

This sequence joins TRBV29-1 and TRBJ2-5; a weak D match, TRBD2 (5 bases). CDR1 is SQVTM and CDR2 is ANQGSEA in the germline V gene. V was shortened by 6 bases and J by 2 bases, with 13 bases between the two germline ends. CDR3 length equals 13 residues. Written as DNA, the CDR3 is TGCAGCGTGCCGCTGACGGGACAAGAGACCCAGTACTTC. Its protein is CSVPLTGQETQYF.

The V and J genes are TRBV6-5 and TRBJ2-7; D is uncertain. The germline V and J ends were trimmed by 6 bases and 3 bases, with 15 bases remaining between them. This CDR3 comprises 14 residues. From germline, CDR1 is MNHEY and CDR2 SVGAGI. CDR3 sequence (DNA): TGTGCCAGCAGCCGCGGCCCGTCCCGCTACGAGCAGTACTTC. Protein product: CASSRGPSRYEQYF.

The chain combines TRBV3-1 with TRBJ1-1, with D possibly TRBD1 on 5 matching bases. The germline V gene has CDR1 LGHDT and CDR2 YNNKEL (reference sequence). The CDR3 has 17 residues. Trimming stripped 0 bases from V and 1 base from J, with 15 bases between. CDR3 protein: CASSQDGAARRNTEAFF. The DNA of the CDR3 is TGTGCCAGCAGCCAAGATGGGGCGGCCAGGCGGAACACTGAAGCTTTCTTT. The full variable domain, in which reference TRBV3-1 and TRBJ1-1 provide the parts outside the CDR3, is DTAVSQTPKYLVTQMGNDKSIKCEQNLGHDTMYWYKQDSKKFLKIMFSYNNKELIINETVPNRFSPKSPDKAHLNLHINSLELGDSAVYFCASSQDGAARRNTEAFFGQGTRLTVV.

Only a few counts were recorded for this clonotype. The V and J genes are TRBV6-1 and TRBJ2-1, with 8 bases identical to TRBD2. This CDR3 region has 15 residues. V gave up 5 bases and J gave up 8 bases; unmatched junction bases: 11. CDR1 and CDR2 from the germline V gene are MNHNS and SASEGT. CDR3 sequence reads: CASSFLAGVSDEQFF. For the CDR3, the DNA is TGTGCCAGCAGTTTCCTAGCGGGTGTGTCCGATGAGCAGTTCTTC.

The chain recombines TRBV11-2 with TRBJ2-5; possible D gene TRBD2, 7 bases. V was pared by 7 bases and J by 7 bases, with 25 bases between. Germline CDR1 and CDR2: SGHAT and FQNNGV. The CDR3 sequence is 16 residues long. CDR3 protein: CASTDIAEGGRGTQYF. DNA of the CDR3: TGTGCCAGCACCGATATAGCGGAGGGGGGGCGAGGGACCCAGTACTTC.

V usage is TRBV12-3 or TRBV12-4 and J usage is TRBJ2-2; 8 nucleotides align to TRBD1. This CDR3 is built from 15 residues. Trimming at V came to 6 bases and at J to 4 bases, leaving 7 bases not matched to a gene. This CDR3 reads CASRPGTGVTGELFF. The CDR3 DNA is TGTGCCAGCAGACCCGGGACAGGAGTCACCGGGGAGCTGTTTTTT.

This clonotype was recorded a few times. This rearrangement joins TRBV20-1 to TRBJ2-5; a possible D gene is TRBD1 (7 bases). The CDR3 is made up of 15 amino acids. The V end lost 3 bases, the J end lost 0 bases, and 14 bases lay between the germline ends. The germline gives CDR1 DFQATT, CDR2 SNEGSKA (reference sequence). CDR3 in DNA: TGCAGTGCTAGTGGGGGGACAGCCTACCAAGAGACCCAGTACTTC. It yields the protein CSASGGTAYQETQYF.

This chain uses TRBV27 with TRBJ1-2, with 9 bases matching TRBD1. The CDR3 loop spans 14 amino acids. Germline CDR1 MNHEY, CDR2 SMNVEV (reference sequence). V lost 5 bases, J lost 4 bases, and 5 bases stayed unmatched. CDR3: CASSAKGQGYGYTF. CDR3 nucleotides: TGTGCCAGCAGTGCAAAGGGACAGGGCTATGGCTACACCTTC.